This is a list of T cell receptor beta chains from one sample in a study of neurological immune-mediated disorders. TCRdb re-analysed the 5' RACE reads in MiXCR, keeping a single row per CDR3 protein. Among roughly 80,000 distinct CDR3 sequences listed, about 9.4% were seen once. Sequencing was carried out using PBMCs. All receptors derive from a man aged 50-59 years in good health. Both conserved end residues are part of each CDR3. A D gene is named only where the DNA matches it firmly. Clone size appears in some rows only: once, few, many, or a class for an expanded clone.

many | TRBJ1-1 | TRBV7-9 | TRBD1 | CASSPHRGTEAFF | TGTGCCAGCAGCCCGCACAGGGGCACTGAAGCTTTCTTT
- | TRBJ1-5 | TRBV7-2 | TRBD1 | CASSLGQGFQPQHF | TGTGCCAGCAGCTTAGGACAGGGGTTTCAGCCCCAGCATTTT
once | TRBJ1-2 | TRBV5-5 | - | CASSLDVAGNYGYTF | TGTGCCAGTAGTCTGGATGTTGCGGGAAACTATGGCTACACCTTC
many | TRBJ2-7 | TRBV25-1 | TRBD1 | CASASVGTGLREQYF | TGTGCCAGCGCGTCGGTGGGGACAGGACTTCGAGAGCAGTACTTC
many | TRBJ1-6 | TRBV5-1 | - | CASSVRASYNSPLHF | TGCGCCAGCAGCGTCCGGGCCTCCTATAATTCACCCCTCCACTTT
many | TRBJ2-7 | TRBV4-1 | TRBD1 | CASSQDQGRGRKDEQYF | TGCGCCAGCAGCCAAGATCAAGGTAGGGGGCGAAAAGACGAGCAGTACTTC
many | TRBJ2-7 | TRBV7-9 | TRBD2 | CASRAGGPEQYF | TGTGCCAGCAGGGCGGGGGGCCCTGAGCAGTACTTC
many | TRBJ1-4 | TRBV5-5 | - | CASTPLGDEKLFF | TGTGCCAGCACCCCCTTGGGGGATGAAAAACTGTTTTTT
many | TRBJ2-7 | TRBV5-5 | - | CASSLELYEGSILSYEQYF | TGTGCCAGCAGCTTGGAACTATATGAGGGATCCATTCTTTCGTACGAGCAGTACTTC
many | TRBJ2-5 | TRBV7-3 | - | CASSQRGEETQYF | TGTGCCAGCAGCCAGAGGGGGGAAGAGACCCAGTACTTC
many | TRBJ2-1 | TRBV14 | TRBD2 | CASSQLAGGKGNEQFF | TGTGCCAGCAGCCAACTAGCGGGGGGGAAAGGGAATGAGCAGTTCTTC
many | TRBJ2-1 | TRBV6-2/TRBV6-3 | TRBD2 | CASRVSGGDEQFF | TGTGCCAGCAGAGTAAGCGGGGGGGATGAGCAGTTCTTC
many | TRBJ2-7 | TRBV5-1 | - | CASSIGQSYEQYF | TGCGCCAGCAGCATTGGACAGAGCTACGAGCAGTACTTC
many | TRBJ2-4 | TRBV5-5 | - | CASSLGAVLAKNIQYF | TGTGCCAGCAGCTTGGGGGCAGTTCTAGCCAAAAACATTCAGTACTTC
- | TRBJ2-5 | TRBV5-1 | - | CASSLAGSSPETQYF | TGCGCCAGCAGCTTGGCGGGCTCGAGCCCAGAGACCCAGTACTTC
- | TRBJ2-3 | TRBV20-1 | TRBD1 | CSAWTGDTTGEQYF | TGCAGTGCTTGGACAGGGGACACCACCGGGGAGCAGTATTTT
many | TRBJ1-4 | TRBV11-2 | - | CASSLERGPNEKLFF | TGTGCCAGCAGCCTAGAGAGGGGCCCCAATGAAAAACTGTTTTTT
many | TRBJ2-7 | TRBV7-2 | - | CASSLGLTNSYEQYF | TGTGCCAGCAGCCTCGGACTAACTAACTCCTACGAGCAGTACTTC
many | TRBJ2-3 | TRBV5-1 | - | CASSFSGDSTDTQYF | TGCGCCAGCAGCTTTAGCGGAGACAGCACAGATACGCAGTATTTT
many | TRBJ1-5 | TRBV4-2 | TRBD1 | CASSQRTRQGAANQPQHF | TGTGCCAGCAGCCAAAGAACAAGACAGGGGGCCGCCAATCAGCCCCAGCATTTT
many | TRBJ1-4 | TRBV7-9 | - | CASKSAESNEKLFF | TGTGCCAGCAAATCGGCAGAATCTAATGAAAAACTGTTTTTT
many | TRBJ2-5 | TRBV27 | TRBD1 | CATRGQGAETQYF | TGTGCCACCCGGGGACAGGGGGCCGAGACCCAGTACTTC
many | TRBJ2-7 | TRBV10-2 | - | CASSESTGGYEQYF | TGCGCCAGCAGTGAGTCGACGGGCGGTTACGAGCAGTACTTC
many | TRBJ2-3 | TRBV5-1 | TRBD1 | CASSSRRLTGIEDTQYF | TGCGCCAGCAGCTCTAGACGATTGACAGGGATAGAGGATACGCAGTATTTT
many | TRBJ1-4 | TRBV12-3/TRBV12-4 | - | CASSFSGAGHGELFF | TGTGCCAGCAGTTTTTCCGGGGCTGGACACGGGGAACTGTTTTTT
many | TRBJ1-1 | TRBV15 | - | CATSRDVGKAEAFF | TGTGCCACCAGCAGAGATGTGGGTAAAGCTGAAGCTTTCTTT
many | TRBJ2-5 | TRBV5-1 | TRBD2 | CASSPGAGVQETQYF | TGCGCCAGCAGCCCGGGAGCGGGAGTACAAGAGACCCAGTACTTC
few | TRBJ2-1 | TRBV20-1 | - | CSARDHRGSSYNEQFF | TGCAGTGCTAGAGATCACCGGGGTTCCTCCTACAATGAGCAGTTCTTC
many | TRBJ2-7 | TRBV4-1 | - | CASSQGGFNEQYF | TGCGCCAGCAGCCAAGGGGGTTTCAACGAGCAGTACTTC
- | TRBJ2-3 | TRBV11-2 | - | CASSQAGTDTQYF | TGTGCCAGCAGTCAAGCGGGCACAGATACGCAGTATTTT
many | TRBJ2-3 | TRBV14 | - | CASSQSLTDTQYF | TGTGCCAGCAGCCAGTCTTTAACAGATACGCAGTATTTT
- | TRBJ2-5 | TRBV7-2 | - | CASSLEGMGYQETPYF | TGTGCCAGCAGCTTAGAGGGCATGGGGTACCAAGAGACCCCGTACTTC
- | TRBJ2-1 | TRBV7-9 | TRBD1 | CASSSQTGGVEQFF | TGTGCCAGCAGCTCACAAACAGGGGGCGTTGAGCAGTTCTTC
many | TRBJ2-2 | TRBV11-2 | - | CASSLPISGLPVVNTGELFF | TGTGCCAGCAGCTTACCAATCTCGGGACTTCCAGTAGTGAACACCGGGGAGCTGTTTTTT
many | TRBJ2-7 | TRBV5-1 | - | CASSPGDSPYEQYF | TGCGCCAGCAGCCCGGGGGACTCGCCCTACGAGCAGTACTTC
many | TRBJ2-5 | TRBV24-1 | - | CATRRWGETQYF | TGTGCCACCCGACGGTGGGGAGAGACCCAGTACTTC
many | TRBJ1-2 | TRBV7-2 | - | CASSFDVTENYGYTF | TGTGCCAGCAGCTTCGATGTGACAGAAAACTATGGCTACACCTTC
many | TRBJ2-1 | TRBV6-6 | TRBD2 | CASSSMAGGGPYNEQFF | TGTGCCAGCAGTTCAATGGCGGGGGGCGGCCCCTACAATGAGCAGTTCTTC
many | TRBJ2-1 | TRBV11-2 | - | CASRHGRGGAYNEQFF | TGTGCCAGCAGACACGGTCGTGGAGGGGCCTACAATGAGCAGTTCTTC
many | TRBJ1-2 | TRBV7-2 | - | CASSLVGAVDYGYTF | TGTGCCAGCAGCTTAGTCGGGGCAGTGGACTATGGCTACACCTTC
many | TRBJ2-5 | TRBV3-1 | - | CASSRPGGGQETQYF | TGTGCCAGCAGCCGTCCCGGAGGGGGACAAGAGACCCAGTACTTC
many | TRBJ2-5 | TRBV6-5 | TRBD2 | CASSYRRTSGTETQYF | TGTGCCAGCAGTTACCGCCGGACTAGCGGGACAGAGACCCAGTACTTC
many | TRBJ2-3 | TRBV12-3/TRBV12-4 | - | CASRTIDTQYF | TGTGCCAGCAGGACAATAGATACGCAGTATTTT
many | TRBJ2-7 | TRBV10-3 | - | CAISKDGTYEQYF | TGTGCCATCAGTAAAGACGGGACCTACGAGCAGTACTTC
many | TRBJ1-1 | TRBV20-1 | - | CSAREARRNTEAFF | TGCAGTGCTAGAGAGGCCCGCCGGAACACTGAAGCTTTCTTT
many | TRBJ2-7 | TRBV18 | - | CASSPGSGQTYEQYF | TGTGCCAGCTCACCGGGATCCGGACAGACCTACGAGCAGTACTTC
many | TRBJ1-5 | TRBV29-1 | - | CSVVQGNDQPQHF | TGCAGCGTGGTCCAGGGAAACGATCAGCCCCAGCATTTT
many | TRBJ2-7 | TRBV7-9 | - | CASTGAGYEQYF | TGTGCCAGCACCGGGGCGGGATACGAGCAGTACTTC
many | TRBJ2-1 | TRBV2 | TRBD1 | CASSERQGSYNEQFF | TGTGCCAGCAGTGAAAGACAGGGCTCCTACAATGAGCAGTTCTTC
many | TRBJ2-5 | TRBV29-1 | TRBD1 | CSVAGGASETQYF | TGCAGCGTTGCAGGGGGCGCGTCAGAGACCCAGTACTTC
many | TRBJ2-1 | TRBV7-3 | TRBD1 | CASSPLSGQGLNEQFF | TGTGCCAGCAGCCCTCTATCGGGACAGGGACTGAATGAGCAGTTCTTC
few | TRBJ2-1 | TRBV10-3 | - | CAIKDSNYNEQFF | TGTGCCATCAAGGACTCCAACTACAATGAGCAGTTCTTC
- | TRBJ1-1 | TRBV18 | - | CASSPSGGGMNTEAFF | TGTGCCAGCTCACCATCGGGTGGGGGTATGAACACTGAAGCTTTCTTT
many | TRBJ2-4 | TRBV12-3/TRBV12-4 | - | CASSFGQGRGNIQYF | TGTGCCAGCAGTTTCGGTCAGGGGAGAGGAAACATTCAGTACTTC
many | TRBJ2-5 | TRBV20-1 | TRBD2 | CSEQSGRGETQYF | TGCAGTGAACAAAGCGGGAGAGGAGAGACCCAGTACTTC
many | TRBJ1-2 | TRBV6-2/TRBV6-3 | - | CASSYILTVRDKKSYGYTF | TGTGCCAGCAGTTACATCCTGACCGTACGGGACAAGAAATCCTATGGCTACACCTTC
many | TRBJ2-5 | TRBV24-1 | TRBD1 | CATSDLWADRQETQYF | TGTGCCACCAGTGATTTGTGGGCGGACAGGCAAGAGACCCAGTACTTC
few | TRBJ2-3 | TRBV30 | TRBD1 | CAWATGGADTQYF | TGTGCCTGGGCGACAGGGGGTGCAGATACGCAGTATTTT
many | TRBJ2-1 | TRBV7-2 | TRBD1 | CASSPQLGQSYNEQFF | TGTGCCAGCAGCCCCCAGTTGGGACAGTCCTACAATGAGCAGTTCTTC